The 8 T cell receptor beta chains below were found in one sample sequenced in a study of regulatory T cells in long-lasting Graves disease. As to time point: persistent/refractory GD, antithyroid drugs over 5 years with positive TRAb. Isolated PBMC RNA provided the starting material for the TCR library. Relying on iRepertoire HTBI primers and Arm-PCR of CDR3 regions, the team built TCR beta libraries. TCRdb fed the multiplex PCR reads into MiXCR, producing one record per CDR3 protein. The sample lists around 500,000 distinct CDR3 sequences, less than 25% occurring once. Sequenced here: peripheral blood mononuclear cells (PBMCs), sampled when the disease was refractory, from a patient treated with antithyroid drugs. The source is a female donor with Graves disease.

This clonotype was detected a few times. CDR3 loop: CASSNNRNTEAFF. For the CDR3, the DNA is TGTGCCAGCAGTAACAACAGGAACACTGAAGCTTTCTTT. The chain carries TRBV28 and TRBJ1-1; unclear D gene. Germline V lookup: CDR1 MDHEN, CDR2 SYDVKM. Between the trimmed V and J ends, which lost 5 bases and 1 base, there was a span of 8 bases. This CDR3 comprises 13 residues.

This chain connects TRBV19 to TRBJ2-7; the match to TRBD2 covers 12 bases. Trimming removed 10 bases from V and 6 bases from J; junction bases left unmatched: 7. CDR3 size: 13 residues. From germline, CDR1 is LNHDA and CDR2 SQIVND (reference sequence). The DNA of the CDR3 is TGTGCCACTAGACTAGCGGGAGATATCGAGCAGTACTTC. Translation: CATRLAGDIEQYF.

V gene TRBV5-1 combines with J gene TRBJ2-7, with D unclear. The CDR3 runs to 14 residues. Trimming took off 2 bases at V and 2 bases at J, with 11 bases between the two ends. Germline assignment: CDR1 SGHRS and CDR2 YFSETQ. DNA of the CDR3: TGCGCCAGCAGCTTACAAGGGAACACCTACGAGCAGTACTTC. It translates to CASSLQGNTYEQYF. The full variable domain, its missing parts supplied by reference TRBV5-1 and TRBJ2-7, is KAGVTQTPRYLIKTRGQQVTLSCSPISGHRSVSWYQQTPGQGLQFLFEYFSETQRNKGNFPGRFSGRQFSNSRSEMNVSTLELGDSALYLCASSLQGNTYEQYFGPGTRLTVT.

The gene calls are TRBV9 and TRBJ2-4, with TRBD2 matching over 10 bases. CDR1 and CDR2 from the germline V gene are SGDLS and YYNGEE. CDR3 length: 22 amino acids. Trimming took 2 bases from V and 2 from J; bases not matched to a gene: 22. CDR3 DNA sequence: TGTGCCAGCAGCGTCCATCCGAAGCTAGCGGGAGCAGAGGATGAGACCAAAAACATTCAGTACTTC. Encoded protein: CASSVHPKLAGAEDETKNIQYF.

This chain connects TRBV7-2 to TRBJ2-7, with 9 bases lining up with TRBD1. V shed 4 bases and J 7 bases; nucleotides not matched to a gene: 11. Per the germline V gene, CDR1 is SGHTA and CDR2 is FQGNSA. The CDR3 is 15 residues long. DNA for the CDR3: TGTGCCAGCAGCTCCCGACAGGGGGTCCCTGGAGAGCAGTACTTC. Translation gives CASSSRQGVPGEQYF.

This clonotype was seen repeatedly, ten times or more. The chain is built from TRBV7-2 and TRBJ1-1; possibly TRBD1 for D (6 bases). The germline V and J ends were trimmed by 6 bases and 7 bases, with 15 bases remaining between them. The CDR3 spans 13 residues. Germline V CDR1 and CDR2: SGHTA, FQGNSA. In DNA, the CDR3 is TGTGCCAGCAGGGGTACAGGGAGGGTTGAAGCTTTCTTT. It codes for CASRGTGRVEAFF.

This clonotype was detected a few times. V gene TRBV20-1 combines with J gene TRBJ1-5; the D is unclear. CDR3 length: 13 amino acids. Looked up from germline, CDR1 is DFQATT and CDR2 is SNEGSKA (reference sequence). V dropped 3 bases and J dropped 0 bases, with 6 bases sitting between them. The CDR3: CSARFASNQPQHF. CDR3 sequence (DNA): TGCAGTGCTAGGTTCGCTAGCAATCAGCCCCAGCATTTT.

In this sample, this clonotype turned up a few times. The chain is built from TRBV19 and TRBJ2-4; TRBD1 might be the D (5 bases). This CDR3 is built from 11 residues. Germline V gene data show CDR1 as LNHDA and CDR2 as SQIVND (reference sequence). Between the trimmed V and J ends, which lost 7 bases and 11 bases, there was a span of 12 bases. The CDR3 bases are TGTGCCAGTACCCGACAGAACGTTCAGTACTTC. Translating gives CASTRQNVQYF.